The clone carrying this T cell receptor beta chain was recorded many times. Unique molecular identifiers were used to barcode this TCRbeta library. Using its own MiXCR run on the PCR reads, TCRdb lists one record per CDR3 protein. Of around 200,000 distinct CDR3 sequences listed, 6.5% to 7.5% were seen once; the top ten hold 3% to 3.5%. The germline V gene has CDR1 DFQATT and CDR2 SNEGSKA (reference sequence). CDR3 length: 11 amino acids. V dropped 6 bases and J dropped 3 bases, with 7 bases sitting between them. The sample is drawn from a study of T-cell reconstitution after alpha-beta-depleted transplantation in children.

The sequence derives from a human donor who donated a stem cell graft to a child with Wiskott-Aldrich syndrome. J is TRBJ2-3 and V is TRBV20-1, with D hard to call. The sample here was PBMCs from the stem cell graft donor, taken from the stem cell graft. The CDR3, as DNA: TGCAGTGCCTATCGTACAGATACGCAGTATTTT. Protein sequence: CSAYRTDTQYF.